Shown below are 26 T cell receptor beta chains from a single sample sequenced in a study of shared clonotypes between healthy human individuals. Repertoires were generated with immunoSEQ multiplex PCR, while TCRdb's copy carries only in-frame clones and drops some. The sample consists of millions of clones, roughly 91% of them appearing once. Terminally differentiated effector memory CD45RA+ cells were excluded from the naive CD8 cells, which were CD45RO-negative and positively selected for CCR7. The sample taken for sequencing was naive CD8+ T cells from PBMCs. The source is a man in his late teens or twenties in good health. Some clones in this sample may be carry-over from other donors' samples.

The gene calls are TRBV29-1 and TRBJ2-1; 12 positions agree with TRBD2. Germline loops: CDR1 SQVTM, CDR2 ANQGSEA. This CDR3 comprises 16 residues. The trim removed 5 bases at V and 0 bases at J, leaving 5 bases unmatched. CDR3 loop: CSVLAGGDPSYNEQFF. CDR3 in DNA: TGCAGCGTTCTAGCGGGAGGGGATCCCTCCTACAATGAGCAGTTCTTC.

The chain carries TRBV7-9 and TRBJ1-4; D might be TRBD1 (5 bases). The CDR3 length is 13 residues. CDR1 and CDR2 (germline): SEHNR, FQNEAQ (reference sequence). V was shortened by 3 bases and J by 7 bases, with 9 bases between the two germline ends. The DNA for the CDR3 is TGTGCCAGCAGCTTGGGGGGACCTGAAAAACTGTTTTTT. Translating it yields CASSLGGPEKLFF. Full variable domain (remainder filled in from reference TRBV7-9 and TRBJ1-4): DTGVSQNPRHKITKRGQNVTFRCDPISEHNRLYWYRQTLGQGPEFLTYFQNEAQLEKSRLLSDRFSAERPKGSFSTLEIQRTEQGDSAMYLCASSLGGPEKLFFGSGTQLSVL.

This chain connects TRBV14 to TRBJ2-1; D unresolved. The V and J ends lost 0 bases and 4 bases respectively, with 7 bases between them. The CDR3 runs to 14 residues. The V gene's germline CDR1 is SGHDN and CDR2 FVKESK. This chain's CDR3 is CASSQESQYNEQFF. CDR3 sequence (DNA): TGTGCCAGCAGCCAAGAGTCCCAGTACAATGAGCAGTTCTTC.

The chain carries TRBV4-3 and TRBJ2-7; maybe TRBD2 (5 bases). The CDR3 length is 15 residues. The germline V gene has CDR1 LGHNA and CDR2 YSLEER. Trimming shortened V by 0 bases and J by 2 bases, and 11 bases separated the two germline ends. The CDR3 region is CASSQDAGGPYEQYF. CDR3 DNA: TGCGCCAGCAGCCAAGATGCGGGCGGCCCCTACGAGCAGTACTTC.

Only a few counts were recorded for this clone. The chain recombines TRBV13 with TRBJ1-2; unclear D gene. The length of the CDR3 is 13 residues. Trimming cost V 3 bases and J 4 bases, with 9 bases left between them. Germline-derived CDR1 and CDR2 are PRHDT and FYEKMQ (reference sequence). Here the CDR3 reads CASSFPQGYGYTF. The DNA for the CDR3 is TGTGCCAGCAGCTTCCCTCAAGGCTATGGCTACACCTTC.

The chain is built from TRBV29-1 and TRBJ2-1; the D gene could be TRBD1 or TRBD2 (5 bases each). The V and J ends lost 7 bases and 2 bases respectively, with 12 bases between them. Germline V CDR1 and CDR2: SQVTM, ANQGSEA. This CDR3 spans 13 amino acids. CDR3 coding DNA: TGCAGCGCCTATGAGGGACCCTACAATGAGCAGTTCTTC. It yields the protein CSAYEGPYNEQFF.

The rearrangement uses TRBV6-5 and TRBJ1-2; 9 bases are a match to TRBD1. The CDR3 is 13 residues long. The V and J ends lost 4 bases and 6 bases, in that order; junction bases with no gene match: 3. Germline loops: CDR1 MNHEY, CDR2 SVGAGI. The CDR3 region is CASSWDRADGYTF. The CDR3 bases are TGTGCCAGCAGTTGGGACAGGGCCGATGGCTACACCTTC.

This chain links TRBV7-9 with TRBJ1-5; D not certain. Germline CDR1 and CDR2: SEHNR and FQNEAQ (reference sequence). This CDR3 contains 14 residues. Trimming shortened V by 0 bases and J by 6 bases, and 9 bases separated the two germline ends. The CDR3 loop reads CASSLASSFQPQHF. CDR3 in DNA: TGTGCCAGCAGCTTAGCTTCCAGTTTTCAGCCCCAGCATTTT.

The rearrangement links TRBV18 to TRBJ2-7; a possible D gene is TRBD1 (6 bases). This CDR3 has 15 residues. Germline lookup yields CDR1 KGHSH and CDR2 LQKENI. V was pared by 2 bases and J by 2 bases, with 13 bases between. CDR3 DNA: TGTGCCAGCTCACCAGATCGGGACAATACCTACGAGCAGTACTTC. The encoded protein is CASSPDRDNTYEQYF.

The chain uses TRBV5-5 and TRBJ1-2; D not resolved. Germline assignment: CDR1 SGHKS and CDR2 YYEKEE (reference sequence). V dropped 0 bases and J dropped 2 bases, with 14 bases sitting between them. The CDR3 consists of 16 residues. The CDR3 region is CASSLGVGPLNYGYTF. As DNA, the CDR3 is TGTGCCAGCAGCTTGGGGGTAGGGCCTTTAAACTATGGCTACACCTTC.

The V call is TRBV29-1, the J call TRBJ1-2; D gene unclear. Trimming took off 5 bases at V and 4 bases at J, with 11 bases between the two ends. This CDR3 is 12 amino acids long. Germline values: CDR1 SQVTM, CDR2 ANQGSEA. CDR3 DNA: TGCAGCGTTAACGAAGTAGGCTATGGCTACACCTTC. Its protein is CSVNEVGYGYTF.

The chain uses TRBV28 and TRBJ2-7; no firm D call. The CDR3 spans 12 residues. Trimming took 2 bases from V and 6 from J, leaving 8 bases between them. Germline V gene sequence: CDR1 MDHEN, CDR2 SYDVKM. CDR3 region: CASSLPKFEQYF. Here the CDR3 DNA reads TGTGCCAGCAGTTTACCCAAATTCGAGCAGTACTTC.

In the case of this clone: The same CDR3 is also encoded by other DNA sequences in this sample. The chain recombines TRBV6-1 with TRBJ2-7; 13 bases map to TRBD2. V gave up 0 bases and J gave up 2 bases; unmatched junction bases: 4. The CDR3 is 17 residues long. The germline V gene has CDR1 MNHNS and CDR2 SASEGT. CDR3 nucleotides: TGTGCCAGCAGTGAAGCACGACTAGCGGGAGGCCCCTACGAGCAGTACTTC. Translation: CASSEARLAGGPYEQYF.

The rearrangement joins TRBV19 to TRBJ2-5; no clear D. Germline-derived CDR1 and CDR2 are LNHDA and SQIVND (reference sequence). The V end lost 2 bases, the J end lost 4 bases, and 8 bases lay between the germline ends. The CDR3 is made up of 13 amino acids. DNA of the CDR3: TGTGCCAGTAGTATACGGTTGATAGAGACCCAGTACTTC. Protein product: CASSIRLIETQYF. Based on the CDR3 plus reference TRBV19 and TRBJ2-5, the full variable domain is DGGITQSPKYLFRKEGQNVTLSCEQNLNHDAMYWYRQDPGQGLRLIYYSQIVNDFQKGDIAEGYSVSREKKESFPLTVTSAQKNPTAFYLCASSIRLIETQYFGPGTRLLVL.

This chain uses TRBV11-2 with TRBJ2-1; weak D call: TRBD2 (6 bases). The CDR3 contains 19 residues. The germline CDR1 and CDR2 sequences are SGHAT and FQNNGV. V was clipped by 4 bases and J by 4 bases, with 26 bases between them. The DNA for the CDR3 is TGTGCCAGCAGCTGGCCGGAATCTATGGGGACTCCCCGTTACAATGAGCAGTTCTTC. It translates to CASSWPESMGTPRYNEQFF.

This rearrangement joins TRBV5-5 to TRBJ2-1; the D is unclear. The V gene's germline CDR1 is SGHKS and CDR2 YYEKEE (reference sequence). The CDR3 spans 15 residues. Trimming pared 2 bases from V and 0 bases from J, leaving 9 bases between. CDR3 residues: CASSLDWSSYNEQFF. In DNA form, the CDR3 reads TGTGCCAGCAGCTTAGACTGGAGCTCCTACAATGAGCAGTTCTTC.

CDR3 amino acids: CASSFGHGYNEQFF. The CDR3 coding sequence is TGTGCCAGCAGCTTCGGACACGGATACAATGAGCAGTTCTTC. The V and J genes are TRBV5-6 and TRBJ2-1, with D possibly matching TRBD1 (5 bases). V was cut by 2 bases and J by 4 bases, with 10 bases left in between. Germline assignment: CDR1 SGHDT and CDR2 YYEEEE. CDR3 length: 14 residues.

V is TRBV19 and J is TRBJ1-2, with D perhaps matching TRBD1 (6 bases). The V end was cut by 6 bases, the J end by 6 bases, with 11 bases between. The CDR3 is made up of 12 amino acids. Germline V CDR1 and CDR2: LNHDA, SQIVND (reference sequence). The chain's CDR3 is CASSSQGNGYTF. The CDR3 DNA is TGTGCCAGTAGCTCCCAGGGGAATGGCTACACCTTC.

CDR3 in amino acids: CASSIEQGFYSGANVLTF. The CDR3 region has the DNA TGTGCCAGTAGTATAGAACAGGGGTTCTACTCTGGGGCCAACGTCCTGACTTTC. The chain has TRBV19 and TRBJ2-6, with 7 bases aligning to TRBD1. V was pared by 0 bases and J by 0 bases, with 5 bases of the junction left unmatched. This CDR3 spans 18 amino acids. CDR1 LNHDA and CDR2 SQIVND come from the germline V gene (reference sequence).

A few counts support this clone. This CDR3 is also generated by other DNA sequences in the sample. The gene calls are TRBV27 and TRBJ2-7; no definite D call. Trimming took off 2 bases at V and 0 bases at J, with 5 bases between the two ends. The germline gives CDR1 MNHEY, CDR2 SMNVEV (reference sequence). The CDR3 consists of 13 residues. Written as DNA, the CDR3 is TGTGCCAGCAGTTTAGGGCTCTCCTACGAGCAGTACTTC. This translates into CASSLGLSYEQYF.

The rearrangement joins TRBV28 to TRBJ2-3; unclear D gene. V was pared by 2 bases and J by 6 bases, with 6 bases between. Germline CDR1 reads MDHEN; CDR2 reads SYDVKM. There are 12 residues in the CDR3. The DNA of the CDR3 is TGTGCCAGCAGTTTAAAGGCGGATACGCAGTATTTT. Its translation is CASSLKADTQYF.

This chain connects TRBV6-5 to TRBJ1-2, with 9 nucleotides matching TRBD1. CDR1 is MNHEY and CDR2 is SVGAGI in the germline V gene. The V and J ends lost 2 bases and 5 bases, in that order; junction bases with no gene match: 3. This CDR3 contains 14 residues. As DNA, the CDR3 is TGTGCCAGCAGTTACGCGACAGGGGGGTATGGCTACACCTTC. It is translated as CASSYATGGYGYTF.

This chain connects TRBV29-1 to TRBJ2-2; D uncertain. The germline gives CDR1 SQVTM, CDR2 ANQGSEA. V was clipped by 0 bases and J by 3 bases, with 8 bases between them. There are 14 residues in the CDR3. The CDR3 region is CSVEDLHHTGELFF. The CDR3 coding sequence is TGCAGCGTTGAAGATCTACACCACACCGGGGAGCTGTTTTTT.

The gene calls are TRBV11-2 and TRBJ2-7; maybe TRBD2 (6 bases). CDR1 is SGHAT and CDR2 is FQNNGV in the germline V gene. The CDR3 runs to 12 residues. V was clipped by 4 bases and J by 4 bases, with 8 bases between them. The CDR3 spells CASSSREYEQYF. The DNA for the CDR3 is TGTGCCAGCAGCTCCCGGGAGTACGAGCAGTACTTC.

The CDR3 here is CASRPGGRDYGYTF. In DNA form, the CDR3 reads TGCGCCAGCAGACCCGGGGGCAGGGACTATGGCTACACCTTC. The rearrangement joins TRBV4-3 to TRBJ1-2; D perhaps matches TRBD1 (6 bases). The CDR3 is 14 residues long. Germline V gene data show CDR1 as LGHNA and CDR2 as YSLEER. Deletions cut 6 bases from V and 3 bases from J, with 14 bases between.

This sequence joins TRBV10-3 and TRBJ2-1; no reliable D call. Trimming cost V 6 bases and J 6 bases, with 12 bases left between them. Germline assignment: CDR1 ENHRY and CDR2 SYGVKD. The CDR3 runs 13 residues. The CDR3 sequence: CAISPVLANEQFF. CDR3 DNA: TGTGCCATCAGCCCGGTGCTCGCCAATGAGCAGTTCTTC.